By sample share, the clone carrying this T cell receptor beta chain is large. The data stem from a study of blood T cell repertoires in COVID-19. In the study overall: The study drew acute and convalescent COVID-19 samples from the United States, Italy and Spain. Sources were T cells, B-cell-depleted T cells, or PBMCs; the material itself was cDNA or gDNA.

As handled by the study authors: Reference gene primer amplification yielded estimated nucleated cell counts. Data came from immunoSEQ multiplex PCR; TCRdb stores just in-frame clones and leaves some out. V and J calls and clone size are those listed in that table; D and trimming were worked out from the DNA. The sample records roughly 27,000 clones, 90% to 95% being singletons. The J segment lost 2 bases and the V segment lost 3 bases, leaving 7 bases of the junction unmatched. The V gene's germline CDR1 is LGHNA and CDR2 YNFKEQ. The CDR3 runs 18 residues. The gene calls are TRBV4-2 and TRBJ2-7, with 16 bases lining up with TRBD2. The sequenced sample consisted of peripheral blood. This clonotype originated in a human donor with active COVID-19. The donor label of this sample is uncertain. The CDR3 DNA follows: TGTGCCAGCAGCCAGGACCCCGGGACTAGCGGGAGGGCCTACGAGCAGTACTTC. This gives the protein CASSQDPGTSGRAYEQYF.